These 14 T cell receptor beta chains came from one sample sequenced in a study of cytomegalovirus exposure and HLA in healthy donors. With 60 Vbeta and 13 Jbeta primers, the PCR was carried out. The data were produced by immunoSEQ multiplex PCR, yet TCRdb's version contains in-frame clones alone and is incomplete. This repertoire shows 150,000 or so clones, about 86% found once; its top ten account for roughly 1.8%. Sample: PBMCs. These receptors originate from a woman aged 18-29 years in good health and CMV-seronegative.

The CDR3 sequence: CASSPPSMNTEAFF. DNA of the CDR3: TGTGCCAGCTCACCACCATCCATGAACACTGAAGCTTTCTTT. The chain recombines TRBV18 with TRBJ1-1; D is unresolved. The V end was cut by 0 bases, the J end by 0 bases, with 5 bases between. The CDR3 is 14 amino acids. Germline V gives CDR1 KGHSH, CDR2 LQKENI. Based on the CDR3 plus reference TRBV18 and TRBJ1-1, the full variable domain is NAGVMQNPRHLVRRRGQEARLRCSPMKGHSHVYWYRQLPEEGLKFMVYLQKENIIDESGMPKERFSAEFPKEGPSILRIQQVVRGDSAAYFCASSPPSMNTEAFFGQGTRLTVV.

The J gene is TRBJ1-3, the V gene TRBV5-1, with a tentative D call TRBD1 (5 bases). The CDR3 consists of 18 residues. Trimming shortened V by 0 bases and J by 0 bases, and 16 bases separated the two germline ends. From germline, CDR1 is SGHRS and CDR2 YFSETQ. The CDR3 DNA reads TGCGCCAGCAGCTTGGTGGTCGGGGGAAGGAGCTCTGGAAACACCATATATTTT. It is translated as CASSLVVGGRSSGNTIYF.

This clone showed up just a few times. The chain recombines TRBV19 with TRBJ1-1, with TRBD1 as a possible D gene (5 bases). The CDR3 is 13 amino acids. Trimming pared 1 base from V and 11 bases from J, leaving 14 bases between. Germline V gene data show CDR1 as LNHDA and CDR2 as SQIVND (reference sequence). The CDR3 loop is CASSIGQGGRAFF. The DNA of the CDR3 is TGTGCCAGTAGTATAGGGCAGGGCGGTCGGGCTTTCTTT.

The V call is TRBV6-1, the J call TRBJ2-5; no reliable D call. The J call may not be correct, given that the DNA end is closer to TRBJ2-7. This CDR3 comprises 14 residues. The V gene's germline CDR1 is MNHNS and CDR2 SASEGT. The DNA for the CDR3 is TGTGCCAGCAGTGAACTGATTATCTCCTACGAGCAGTACTTC. Amino acid sequence: CASSELIISYEQYF.

The V and J genes are TRBV4-1 and TRBJ1-1; D is undetermined. The V gene lost 4 bases and the J gene lost 1 base, with 13 bases spanning the gap. Per the germline V gene, CDR1 is MGHRA and CDR2 is YSYEKL. The CDR3 has 15 residues. The CDR3 spells CASSRPGRGNTEAFF. CDR3 sequence (DNA): TGCGCCAGCAGCCGACCTGGACGGGGGAACACTGAAGCTTTCTTT.

This chain uses TRBV6-1 with TRBJ2-5; D is perhaps TRBD1 (6 bases). Trimming removed 8 bases from V and 3 bases from J, with 16 bases in between. Germline V CDR1 and CDR2: MNHNS, SASEGT. The CDR3 contains 14 residues. Here the CDR3 DNA reads TGTGCCAGCTGGCGAGCAGGGGTTAAAGAGACCCAGTACTTC. It encodes CASWRAGVKETQYF.

The J gene is TRBJ2-1, the V gene TRBV5-1; 7 bases map to TRBD1. Germline lookup yields CDR1 SGHRS and CDR2 YFSETQ. With V trimmed by 3 bases and J by 8 bases, 5 bases remained unmatched. This CDR3 spans 13 amino acids. CDR3: CASSSTQGDEQFF. CDR3 coding DNA: TGCGCCAGCAGCTCTACGCAGGGGGATGAGCAGTTCTTC.

This clone was detected only once. V usage is TRBV18 and J usage is TRBJ1-6; 8 nucleotides agree with TRBD1. The CDR3 spans 14 residues. With V trimmed by 6 bases and J by 7 bases, 5 bases remained unmatched. Per the germline V gene, CDR1 is KGHSH and CDR2 is LQKENI. In DNA, the CDR3 is TGTGCCAGCTCCCCGGACAGGGACAATTCACCCCTCCACTTT. Its protein product is CASSPDRDNSPLHF.

Turning to this clone: The identical CDR3 is also encoded by other nucleotide sequences in the sample. The chain couples TRBV5-1 to TRBJ1-1, with TRBD1 as a possible D gene (6 bases). The CDR3 length is 13 residues. CDR1 and CDR2 (germline): SGHRS, YFSETQ. V was cut by 0 bases and J by 4 bases, with 7 bases left in between. Written as DNA, the CDR3 is TGCGCCAGCAGCTTGGACAGGGTCACTGAAGCTTTCTTT. Translation: CASSLDRVTEAFF.

V gene TRBV4-1 combines with J gene TRBJ2-3; D is undetermined. CDR1 and CDR2 (germline): MGHRA, YSYEKL. This CDR3 region has 16 residues. V lost 1 base and J lost 1, with 12 bases in between. CDR3 bases: TGCGCCAGCAGCCAAGGGTTTGGGCCTCGCACAGATACGCAGTATTTT. Its protein product is CASSQGFGPRTDTQYF.

The rearrangement joins TRBV6-1 to TRBJ2-2, with D unclear. The CDR3 is 15 amino acids. Germline values: CDR1 MNHNS, CDR2 SASEGT. V was clipped by 2 bases and J by 0 bases, with 7 bases between them. The CDR3 loop is CASSEQISNTGELFF. As DNA, the CDR3 is TGTGCCAGCAGTGAACAGATCTCGAACACCGGGGAGCTGTTTTTT.

This chain links TRBV7-9 with TRBJ2-2, with TRBD1 matching 7 bases. The V gene's germline CDR1 is SEHNR and CDR2 FQNEAQ (reference sequence). The CDR3 is made up of 15 amino acids. V was clipped by 3 bases and J by 7 bases; unmatched bases: 8. Here the CDR3 DNA reads TGTGCCAGCAGCTTGACAGGGCCCGAGGGCGGGGAGCTGTTTTTT. Its protein is CASSLTGPEGGELFF.

This sequence joins TRBV7-2 and TRBJ2-5; a possible D gene is TRBD2 (6 bases). Germline CDR1 SGHTA, CDR2 FQGNSA. The CDR3 has 15 residues. V was clipped by 2 bases and J by 4 bases, with 14 bases between them. Written as DNA, the CDR3 is TGTGCCAGCAGCTTATTGCAGACTAGGGCAGAGACCCAGTACTTC. Translating it yields CASSLLQTRAETQYF.

V gene TRBV6-1 combines with J gene TRBJ2-3, with D possibly being TRBD1 (6 bases). The CDR3 has 15 amino acids. Trimming pared 2 bases from V and 0 bases from J, leaving 9 bases between. Germline-derived CDR1 and CDR2 are MNHNS and SASEGT. CDR3 loop: CASSEMGASTDTQYF. The CDR3 DNA reads TGTGCCAGCAGTGAAATGGGGGCTAGCACAGATACGCAGTATTTT.